This TCR beta chain was identified in a study of regulatory T cells in long-lasting Graves disease. Building of the TCR beta libraries involved iRepertoire HTBI primers and Arm-PCR of CDR3 regions. TCRdb reprocessed the multiplex PCR reads via MiXCR and lists one record per CDR3 protein. The data hold about 530,000 distinct CDR3 sequences, with 15% to 20% observed a single time. This clonotype was seen many times. Time point denoted: newly diagnosed GD, antithyroid drugs for less than 3 months. RNA extracted from PBMCs served as the sequencing template. The source of the patients was an endocrinology department in Xi'an, China. This sample also belongs to another study, concerning T cells in Graves' hyperthyroidism and ophthalmopathy. As reported in that work: Graves' hyperthyroidism was deemed stable given no ophthalmopathy progression within 18 months.

The clonotype was recovered from a woman aged 35 to 59 with Graves disease. The sequencing here drew on peripheral blood mononuclear cells (PBMCs), taken at new diagnosis, from a patient treated with antithyroid drugs.

This CDR3 is CASSQDHYEQYF. The CDR3 bases are TGTGCCAGCAGCCAAGATCATTACGAGCAGTACTTC. The chain is built from TRBV3-1 and TRBJ2-7, with unresolved D. The V end lost 0 bases, the J end lost 4 bases, and 4 bases lay between the germline ends. This CDR3 has 12 residues. CDR1 and CDR2 from the germline V gene are LGHDT and YNNKEL (reference sequence).